The 19 T cell receptor beta chains below all came from one sample that was sequenced in a study of T cell clonality in common variable immunodeficiency (dated by TCRdb to the mid-2010s). Libraries came from the immunoSEQ multiplex PCR assay. Imported from immuneACCESS, the table was reduced by TCRdb to in-frame sequences with V and J called. These copies leave out some clones; in studies compared against another copy, an unresolved V gene accounts for under half, and the cause of the remainder is not known. This sample includes around 57,000 clones, and none of them was observed just once. The ten largest clones represent roughly 5.5% of the sample. Sample: peripheral blood mononuclear cells. These receptors originate from a person between 18 and 75 years old in good health.

As to this clone: The read finishes 3 residues shy of the CDR3 end, and the germline J gene is used to complete it. The V and J genes are TRBV5-1 and TRBJ2-1; D not resolved. Germline V CDR1 and CDR2: SGHRS, YFSETQ. This CDR3 comprises 13 residues. Trimming removed 0 bases at V and 6 bases at J, with 7 bases between. This CDR3 reads CASSLANSNEQFF. The sequenced part of the CDR3 DNA is TGCGCCAGCAGCTTGGCGAACAGCAATGAG.

This clone was seen ten or more times. The CDR3 goes on 3 residues after the read ends, and that part is filled in from the germline J gene. The chain has TRBV5-1 and TRBJ1-1; possibly TRBD1 for D (6 bases). This CDR3 comprises 13 residues. V dropped 5 bases and J dropped 5 bases, with 13 bases sitting between them. Germline loops: CDR1 SGHRS, CDR2 YFSETQ. CDR3 residues: CASRWGPETEAFF. The covered CDR3 bases are TGCGCCAGCAGATGGGGGCCGGAGACTGAA.

This clone was observed at least ten times. The sequenced fragment ends 3 residues before the CDR3 boundary, so the rest is inferred from the germline J gene. V gene TRBV5-6 combines with J gene TRBJ1-3; no definite D call. V gave up 2 bases and J gave up 0 bases, with 9 bases separating them. The germline gives CDR1 SGHDT, CDR2 YYEEEE. The CDR3 is 15 amino acids. The part of the CDR3 DNA that was read is TGTGCCAGCAGCTTAGAGCTTCGCTCTGGAAACACC. This codes for CASSLELRSGNT. In full, the CDR3 is CASSLELRSGNTIYF.

This clone was observed at least ten times. Sequencing ends 3 residues short of the CDR3 end; the germline J gene provides the rest. The chain uses TRBV19 and TRBJ1-5, with TRBD1 as a possible D gene (6 bases). V shed 10 bases and J shed 6 bases, with 19 bases lying between them. Per germline, CDR1 LNHDA and CDR2 SQIVND (reference sequence). This CDR3 is built from 14 residues. Here the CDR3 reads CATQDRQLVQPQHF. The sequenced CDR3 bases are TGTGCCACCCAAGACAGGCAGTTAGTTCAGCCC.

In this sample, this clone turned up many times. The DNA ends 3 residues before the CDR3 does, and the rest of the CDR3 is filled in from the germline J gene. The chain is built from TRBV5-1 and TRBJ2-2, with unresolved D. Trimming left V 1 base short and J 3 bases short, with 7 bases between. The CDR3 length is 14 residues. Germline-derived CDR1 and CDR2 are SGHRS and YFSETQ. The CDR3 sequence: CASSLLQDTGELFF. The sequenced part of the CDR3 DNA is TGCGCCAGCAGCTTGTTGCAGGACACCGGGGAG.

Many counts were recorded for this clone. The read comes to an end 3 residues before the CDR3 does, leaving the germline J gene to fill in the end. V gene TRBV5-1 combines with J gene TRBJ2-2; 11 bases line up with TRBD2. Per the germline V gene, CDR1 is SGHRS and CDR2 is YFSETQ. There are 15 residues in the CDR3. V was clipped by 2 bases and J by 7 bases; unmatched bases: 4. The sequenced part of the CDR3 DNA is TGCGCCAGCAGCTTTGACCTAGCGGGAGGCGGGGAG. This translates into CASSFDLAGGGE. The whole CDR3 protein is CASSFDLAGGGELFF.

This clone was seen repeatedly, ten times or more. The read terminates 3 residues ahead of where the CDR3 ends, so the germline J gene completes it. The rearrangement joins TRBV5-1 to TRBJ1-2; maybe TRBD1 (5 bases). Per germline, CDR1 SGHRS and CDR2 YFSETQ. CDR3 size: 13 residues. The germline V and J ends were trimmed by 0 bases and 2 bases, with 5 bases remaining between them. The CDR3 here is CASSLEGNYGYTF. The CDR3 bases that were read are TGCGCCAGCAGCTTGGAGGGGAACTATGGC. The full variable domain, rest sourced from reference TRBV5-1 and TRBJ1-2, is KAGVTQTPRYLIKTRGQQVTLSCSPISGHRSVSWYQQTPGQGLQFLFEYFSETQRNKGNFPGRFSGRQFSNSRSEMNVSTLELGDSALYLCASSLEGNYGYTFGSGTRLTVV.

The CDR3 region is CSASDWGNQPQHF. The part of the CDR3 DNA that was read is TGCAGTGCCTCCGACTGGGGCAATCAGCCC. The chain joins TRBV20-1 to TRBJ1-5; no firm D call. The read ends 3 residues shy of where the CDR3 ends; the end is completed using the germline J gene. The germline gives CDR1 DFQATT, CDR2 SNEGSKA (reference sequence). The V and J ends lost 6 bases and 2 bases respectively, with 11 bases between them. The CDR3 is made up of 13 amino acids.

This clone showed up many times. With the read ending 3 residues before the CDR3 end, the germline J gene is used to fill in that end. J is TRBJ2-1 and V is TRBV20-1; TRBD2 agrees at 11 bases. CDR1 DFQATT and CDR2 SNEGSKA come from the germline V gene (reference sequence). V shed 4 bases, J shed 7 bases, and the junction held 6 bases outside the gene matches. CDR3 size: 14 residues. The CDR3: CSATTSGSSNEQFF. CDR3 DNA (partial): TGCAGTGCTACCACTAGCGGGAGTTCTAATGAG.

This clone was detected ten times or more. The read stops 3 residues short of the end of the CDR3; the missing end is completed from the germline J gene. The rearrangement joins TRBV7-7 to TRBJ2-5; 8 nucleotides align to TRBD1. Germline V CDR1 and CDR2: SSHAT, FNYEAQ (reference sequence). With V trimmed by 3 bases and J by 2 bases, 5 bases remained unmatched. The CDR3 length is 15 residues. CDR3: CASSLGGQAQETQYF. The DNA read from the CDR3 is TGTGCCAGCAGCTTGGGGGGACAGGCACAAGAGACC.

This clone was recorded at least ten times. The observed sequence ends 3 residues before the CDR3 terminus, with the missing tail filled in from the germline J gene. V usage is TRBV29-1 and J usage is TRBJ2-7, with TRBD2 matching 8 bases. V was pared by 3 bases and J by 0 bases, with 4 bases of the junction left unmatched. Per germline, CDR1 SQVTM and CDR2 ANQGSEA. The CDR3 is 14 amino acids. The CDR3 here is CSVDTSGSSYEQYF. The sequenced CDR3 bases are TGCAGCGTTGATACTAGCGGAAGCTCCTACGAG.

This clone appeared many times. The read falls 3 residues short of the CDR3 end, and the missing part is taken from the germline J gene. The rearrangement joins TRBV6-1 to TRBJ1-1, with a possible D match to TRBD1 (6 bases). The CDR3 totals 15 residues. V dropped 1 base and J dropped 1 base, with 10 bases sitting between them. Germline lookup yields CDR1 MNHNS and CDR2 SASEGT. The sequenced part of the CDR3 DNA is TGTGCCAGCAGTGAAGGTGGGGGCAGGAACACTGAA. The encoded protein is CASSEGGGRNTE. Given in full, the CDR3 is CASSEGGGRNTEAFF.

This clone appeared many times. The read finishes 3 residues shy of the CDR3 end, and the germline J gene is used to complete it. The chain recombines TRBV7-9 with TRBJ2-1; 13 nucleotides agree with TRBD2. The CDR3 contains 15 residues. V shed 4 bases, J shed 9 bases, and the junction held 6 bases outside the gene matches. Germline-derived CDR1 and CDR2 are SEHNR and FQNEAQ (reference sequence). The CDR3 spells CASSSGTSGIGEQFF. CDR3 DNA, as far as it was read: TGTGCCAGCAGCTCAGGGACTAGCGGGATCGGTGAG.

At least ten counts were recorded for this clone. The read falls 3 residues short of the CDR3 end, and the missing part is taken from the germline J gene. The V gene is TRBV20-1, the J gene TRBJ2-7; TRBD1 matches 11 bases. The trim removed 4 bases at V and 4 bases at J, leaving 6 bases unmatched. CDR1 is DFQATT and CDR2 is SNEGSKA in the germline V gene (reference sequence). This CDR3 comprises 14 residues. CDR3 amino acids: CSAKSGTGGYEQYF. CDR3 DNA (partial): TGCAGTGCTAAGTCCGGGACAGGGGGGTACGAG.

This clone was observed many times. The read halts 3 residues ahead of the CDR3 end, with the missing end drawn from the germline J gene. V usage is TRBV4-1 and J usage is TRBJ2-7, with 7 bases fitting TRBD2. Trimming cost V 2 bases and J 3 bases; bases outside gene matches: 7. The CDR3 has 15 residues. Germline CDR1 and CDR2: MGHRA and YSYEKL. Incomplete CDR3 DNA: TGCGCCAGCAGCCAACTGCTAGCGGACGACTACGAG. Translating gives CASSQLLADDYE. The whole CDR3 is CASSQLLADDYEQYF.

This clone was seen many times. The read terminates 3 residues ahead of where the CDR3 ends, so the germline J gene completes it. The chain couples TRBV5-1 to TRBJ2-7, with 11 bases that match TRBD1. The CDR3 spans 14 residues. Per the germline V gene, CDR1 is SGHRS and CDR2 is YFSETQ. The junction had 3 bases not matched to a gene; V was cut back by 2 bases and J by 5 bases. The CDR3 loop is CASSLGQGADEQYF. CDR3 bases read: TGCGCCAGCAGCTTAGGACAGGGGGCTGACGAG.

Many counts were recorded for this clone. With the read ending 3 residues before the CDR3 end, the germline J gene is used to fill in that end. The chain employs TRBV5-1 and TRBJ2-1; 8 bases are shared with TRBD2. CDR3 length equals 16 residues. The ends lost 4 bases at V and 5 bases at J; junction bases unmatched: 11. CDR1 is SGHRS and CDR2 is YFSETQ in the germline V gene. The chain's CDR3 is CASSLTAGGPHNEQFF. CDR3 bases read: TGCGCCAGCAGCCTGACTGCGGGAGGCCCCCACAATGAG.

This clone occurred many times. The CDR3 extends 3 residues past the end of the read, so its final part is completed from the germline J gene. The chain has TRBV6-1 and TRBJ2-7; the match to TRBD1 covers 7 bases. V lost 3 bases and J lost 5; bases outside the gene matches: 10. Per the germline V gene, CDR1 is MNHNS and CDR2 is SASEGT. The CDR3 spans 15 residues. This chain's CDR3 is CASSDHDRVLDEQYF. Partial CDR3 DNA: TGTGCCAGCAGTGACCATGACAGGGTTCTTGACGAG.

In regard to this clone: The read comes to an end 3 residues before the CDR3 does, leaving the germline J gene to fill in the end. The genes are TRBV11-1 and TRBJ1-1; D uncertain. Trimming removed 3 bases at V and 1 base at J, with 6 bases between. The CDR3 loop spans 13 amino acids. The germline V gene has CDR1 SGHAT and CDR2 FQDESV (reference sequence). This chain's CDR3 is CASSFGGNTEAFF. The CDR3 bases that were read are TGTGCCAGCAGCTTTGGCGGGAACACTGAA.